This TCR beta chain originates from a study of blood T cell repertoires in COVID-19 (TCRdb year 2020). Notes on the research overall: Samples covering the acute and convalescent phases of COVID-19 were provided by collaborators in the United States, Italy and Spain. The material from the prospective study consisted of cDNA or gDNA derived from T cells, B-cell-depleted T cells, or PBMCs. The dataset comprised deeply sampled blood TCRbeta repertoires from subjects exposed to, actively infected with, or recovered from COVID-19. A freely available public database, intended as a resource for researchers studying the immune response to SARS-CoV-2, is where the repertoires were released. Samples came from the ongoing ImmuneRACE study (first 160 participants) plus 1,254 subjects from 6 global collaborators. A de-identified subject ID, COVID-19 status, age in years and sex were almost always included in the sample metadata. Where available, HLA class I and class II types were taken from metadata supplied by the sample provider and were not determined by assay-based typing. Study-wide conclusions, independent of this receptor: Clinical and demographic metadata were provided uncurated, with the amount varying by source and participant.

The immunoSEQ Assay, a bias-controlled multiplex PCR, was used to amplify TCRbeta CDR3 regions from genomic DNA. As for the original processing: Within the assay, amplification of reference gene primers was used to estimate how many nucleated cells each sample contained. Sequence reads were collapsed and filtered to measure the absolute abundance of every unique TCRbeta CDR3 rearrangement. For each sample, productive Simpson clonality was calculated as the square root of Simpson's diversity index across productive rearrangements. In TCRdb, the immuneACCESS table is reduced to in-frame sequences with V and J assigned. These tables do not hold every clone; where another copy was compared, an unresolved V gene accounts for under half, and the others remain unexplained. V, J and clone size reflect that table, while D and trimming were determined from the DNA. The sample table lists around 210,000 clones, approximately 87% of them with a count of one. The ten largest clones add up to 0.6% to 0.9% of the sample.

As concerns this clone: The antigen this receptor binds is unknown. Base-call qualities are not available, and no considerably larger clone is one nucleotide away.

The collaborating institutions used their own protocols to collect whole blood in K2EDTA tubes. For TCRbeta analysis, collaborators shipped samples as frozen whole blood, isolated PBMCs, or DNA extracted from either of those sample types. According to the germline V gene, CDR1 reads MNHEY and CDR2 reads SVGAGI. The CDR3, cysteine through phenylalanine, is 14 amino acids long. Left in the record is the CDR3 DNA by itself, 42 bases read in frame from the first base. Trimming takes 6 bases from V and 5 bases from J, and the germline ends sit 14 bases apart. The sample taken for sequencing was peripheral blood. This TCR derives from a woman between 65 and 79 years old with acute or convalescent COVID-19. The rearranged chain carries TRBV6-5 and TRBJ2-1, and TRBD1 may be the D gene, going by 7 matching bases. At the DNA level, the sequence is TGTGCCAGCAGGGCGGGACAGCTTAACAATGAGCAGTTCTTC. This codes for CASRAGQLNNEQFF.